This T cell receptor (beta chain) is from a study of shared clonotypes between healthy human individuals. This CDR3 contains 13 residues. Losses at the gene ends were 6 bases for V and 6 bases for J; bases not matched to a gene: 6. Germline values: CDR1 SGHTA, CDR2 FQGNSA. In the naive CD8 group, cells lacked CD45RO and were positively selected for CCR7, so terminally differentiated effector memory CD45RA+ cells were left out. Method: immunoSEQ multiplex PCR; TCRdb's copy keeps in-frame clones and lacks some. Found here are about 610,000 clones, approximately 96% of them singletons; the top ten hold approximately 0.1%.

The sequenced sample was naive CD8+ T cells sorted from blood. The genes are TRBV7-2 and TRBJ1-1; 8 bases fit TRBD1. The sequence came from a woman aged 25 to 39 in good health. The CDR3 coding sequence is TGTGCCAGCAGAGACAGGGGTTCGGCTGAAGCTTTCTTT. Translation gives CASRDRGSAEAFF.